This entry features one TCR beta chain sequence. Base qualities are not provided; no much larger clone lies one nucleotide away. Preparation of the library involved the immunoSEQ multiplex PCR assay. For most patients, genomic DNA was isolated with the Qiagen DNeasy Blood and Tissue Kit and sent frozen to Adaptive Biotechnologies for TCR sequencing. For most patients, genomic DNA was subjected to high-throughput TCR-beta CDR3 sequencing by Adaptive Biotechnologies. Per the authors' processing: Adaptive's ImmunoSEQ software supplied the TCR sequencing data for roughly 17 patients, while MiXCR and VDJtools were used to process three other patients. CD4 versus CD8 sorting errors were corrected by removing sequences found in both subsets at a frequency ratio below 5:1. Because the origin of CDR3 nucleotide sequences shared between donor and recipient could not be assigned, those sequences were removed. Alloreactive clones required at least 2-fold expansion over unstimulated cells and minimum CFSE-low frequency of 0.002% (template counts) or 0.001% (read counts). Clones detected in sequenced pre-transplant spleen, lymph node, or MLR CFSE-low populations of the donor or recipient were defined as mappable. The cumulative frequency of alloreactive clones was calculated as a percentage of all sequences, weighted by copy number. TCRdb holds this immuneACCESS table with in-frame rearrangements only. Some clones are missing; in checked studies, unresolved V genes explain under half, and the rest has no known cause. V, J and clone size were drawn from that table, and D and trimming were deduced from the DNA. The sample includes over 8,000 clones, with just over 30% observed a single time. Roughly 5.2% of the sample belongs to the ten largest clones.

The entry originates in a study of graft-versus-host responses after intestinal transplantation (dated by TCRdb to the early 2020s). With regard to the full study: The transplants that recipients got were multivisceral, liver-intestinal, or isolated intestinal. Anti-thymocyte globulin induction was given to all recipients, followed by maintenance tacrolimus and steroids for approximately three years. Bulk TCR-beta CDR3 sequencing was used to track graft-versus-host and host-versus-graft alloreactive T cell clones in the graft, circulation and bone marrow after intestinal transplantation. The cohort enrolled 24 intestinal transplant recipients, one of whom was a retransplant, and a few patients without pretransplant specimens were excluded. A peak of at least 4% donor T cells among recipient peripheral blood mononuclear cells was the definition used for donor T cell macrochimerism. Alloreactive clones were identified by sequencing pre-transplant mixed lymphocyte reaction products and comparing them with unstimulated pre-transplant donor and recipient T cells. Rather than being sequenced by the commercial service, samples from three later patients were sequenced in-house on an Illumina MiSeq and processed with MiXCR.

From a lookup of the germline V gene, CDR1 and CDR2 are LGHNA and YNFKEQ. The junction shows trimming of 6 bases on V and 5 bases on J, and the gene matches do not reach 2 bases of it. From its cysteine to its phenylalanine, the CDR3 spans 14 amino acids. The retained sequence is limited to the CDR3, 42 bases, with the frame set at the first base. On the study overall, not on this receptor specifically: The conclusions were limited by the relatively low number and heterogeneity of the intestinal transplant patients. Early after transplant, peak levels of circulating GvH clones were associated with declines in HvG clones. In patients with donor T cell macrochimerism, the allografts had high GvH to HvG T cell clonal ratios. GvH clones turned up in recipient bone marrow, with some appearing earlier in ileal mucosa or blood, a pattern consistent with an intestinal mucosal origin.

This specimen's time point label, per the study, means: cells obtained before transplantation from donor or recipient. Mixed lymphocyte reactions plated 200,000 CFSE-labeled pre-transplant responders with 200,000 irradiated violet-dye-labeled stimulators and were cultured for more than five days. Proliferating CD3+CD4+CFSE-low and CD3+CD8+CFSE-low responder cells were FACS-sorted on a BD Influx sorter after the mixed lymphocyte reaction. The sequencing here drew on alloreactive CD4+ T cells from a mixed lymphocyte reaction culture, taken before transplantation. Interpreted using the paper, the cell subset or site label stands for: CFSE-low proliferating T cells sorted from approximately 6-day pre-transplant mixed lymphocyte reaction (GvH or HvG direction). The chain employs TRBV4-2 and TRBJ2-4; 12 middle bases align to TRBD2. The receptor was derived from a human patient who was an organ donor for intestinal transplantation. The CDR3 region reads CASRPSGGENIQYF. The DNA sequence is as follows: TGTGCCAGCAGACCTAGCGGGGGGGAAAACATTCAGTACTTC.